Listed here is a single TCR beta chain. What it binds is not known. The method was immunoSEQ multiplex PCR; TCRdb's version includes in-frame clones alone and lacks a portion of them. Of 180,000 or so clones listed, roughly 86% were seen once; the top ten hold 6% to 8.5%. This CDR3 has 13 residues. With V trimmed by 11 bases and J by 1 base, 5 bases remained unmatched. Germline CDR1 reads MDHEN; CDR2 reads SYDVKM. The sample comes from a study of cytomegalovirus exposure and HLA in healthy donors. Study-level results: Most TCRs appeared rarely, but some public TCRs recurred in many donors. Subsequent analysis revealed that first-cohort TCR clusters tended to co-occur in the approximately 120 validation repertoires.

V and J are TRBV28 and TRBJ2-3; 8 bases map to TRBD2. The clonotype originates from a young man in good health and CMV-seropositive. Sequencing was done on a sample of PBMCs. The CDR3 protein is CAFSRGGTDTQYF. For the CDR3, the DNA is TGTGCCTTCTCGCGGGGGGGCACAGATACGCAGTATTTT.